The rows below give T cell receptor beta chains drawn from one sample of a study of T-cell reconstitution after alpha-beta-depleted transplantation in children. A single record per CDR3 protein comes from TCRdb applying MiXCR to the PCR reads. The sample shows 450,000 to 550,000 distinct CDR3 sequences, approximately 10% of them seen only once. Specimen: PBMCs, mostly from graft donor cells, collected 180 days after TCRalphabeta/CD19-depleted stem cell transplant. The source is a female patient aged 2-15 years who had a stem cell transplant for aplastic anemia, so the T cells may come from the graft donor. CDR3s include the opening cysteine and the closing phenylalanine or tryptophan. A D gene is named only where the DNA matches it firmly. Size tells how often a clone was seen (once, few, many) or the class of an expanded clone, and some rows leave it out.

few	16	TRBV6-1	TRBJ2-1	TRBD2	CASSAGLAGGIDEQFF	TGTGCCAGCAGTGCTGGACTAGCGGGAGGGATCGATGAGCAGTTCTTC
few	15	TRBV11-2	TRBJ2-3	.	CASNPGTASTDTQYF	TGTGCCAGCAACCCCGGGACGGCTAGCACAGATACGCAGTATTTT
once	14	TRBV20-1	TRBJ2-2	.	CSATAAEDTGELFF	TGCAGTGCTACAGCAGCGGAAGACACCGGGGAGCTGTTTTTT
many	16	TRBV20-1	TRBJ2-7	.	CSATGGPGTVSYEQYF	TGCAGTGCTACGGGGGGCCCCGGGACGGTATCCTACGAGCAGTACTTC
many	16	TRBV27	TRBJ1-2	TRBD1	CASHTGPLRGRNGYTF	TGTGCCAGCCACACAGGGCCCCTCAGGGGGCGGAATGGCTACACCTTC
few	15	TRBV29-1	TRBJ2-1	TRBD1	CSVEDRQGFINEQFF	TGCAGCGTTGAAGATCGACAGGGTTTCATCAATGAGCAGTTCTTC
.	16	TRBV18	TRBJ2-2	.	CASSDSGRGRTGELFF	TGTGCCAGCTCCGACTCCGGAAGGGGTAGGACCGGGGAGCTGTTTTTT
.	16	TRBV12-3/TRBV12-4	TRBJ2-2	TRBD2	CASSLLRGSNTGELFF	TGTGCCAGCAGTTTATTGCGGGGGTCGAACACCGGGGAGCTGTTTTTT
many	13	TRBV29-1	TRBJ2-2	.	CSVAPGNTGELFF	TGCAGCGTTGCCCCCGGGAACACCGGGGAGCTGTTTTTT
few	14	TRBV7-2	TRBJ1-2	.	CASSLAGTNYGYTF	TGTGCCAGCAGCTTAGCTGGTACTAACTATGGCTACACCTTC
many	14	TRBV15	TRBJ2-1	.	CATSKGQPRNEQFF	TGTGCCACCAGCAAGGGACAACCGAGGAATGAGCAGTTCTTC
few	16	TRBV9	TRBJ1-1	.	CASSVVPDPRNTEAFF	TGTGCCAGCAGCGTAGTCCCCGACCCCCGGAACACTGAAGCTTTCTTT
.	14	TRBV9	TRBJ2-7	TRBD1	CASSPGQGAVEQYF	TGTGCCAGCAGCCCAGGACAGGGGGCGGTCGAGCAGTACTTC
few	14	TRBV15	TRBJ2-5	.	CATSRAWTQETQYF	TGTGCCACCAGCAGAGCTTGGACCCAAGAGACCCAGTACTTC
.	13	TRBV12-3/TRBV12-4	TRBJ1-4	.	CASKVVYNEKLFF	TGTGCCAGCAAAGTGGTTTATAATGAAAAACTGTTTTTT
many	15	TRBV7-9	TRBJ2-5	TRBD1	CASSPFGTGSETQYF	TGTGCCAGCAGCCCGTTCGGGACAGGTTCAGAGACCCAGTACTTC
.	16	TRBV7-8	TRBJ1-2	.	CASSLRGARENYGYTF	TGTGCCAGCAGCTTAAGGGGGGCGCGGGAAAACTATGGCTACACCTTC
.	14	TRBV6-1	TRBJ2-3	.	CASRAGVRTDTQYF	TGTGCCAGCAGGGCCGGGGTCCGCACAGATACGCAGTATTTT
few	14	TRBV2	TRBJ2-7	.	CASSDRVITYEQYF	TGTGCCAGCAGTGACAGGGTCATCACCTACGAGCAGTACTTC
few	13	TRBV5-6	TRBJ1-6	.	CASSLTGFAPLHF	TGTGCCAGCAGCTTAACGGGGTTCGCACCCCTCCACTTT
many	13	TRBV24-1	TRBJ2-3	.	CATKAWATDTQYF	TGTGCCACCAAGGCTTGGGCCACAGATACGCAGTATTTT
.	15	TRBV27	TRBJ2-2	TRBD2	CASSIAGANTGELFF	TGTGCCAGCAGCATAGCGGGAGCGAACACCGGGGAGCTGTTTTTT
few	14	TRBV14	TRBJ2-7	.	CASSQGPGPYEQYF	TGTGCCAGCAGCCAAGGGCCGGGCCCCTACGAGCAGTACTTC
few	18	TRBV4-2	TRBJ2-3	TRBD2	CASSLRLAGGLGTDTQYF	TGTGCCAGCAGCCTCCGACTAGCGGGAGGGTTGGGCACAGATACGCAGTATTTT
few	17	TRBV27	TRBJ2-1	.	CASSAVYGRVSYNEQFF	TGTGCCAGCAGCGCTGTATACGGGCGGGTCTCCTACAATGAGCAGTTCTTC
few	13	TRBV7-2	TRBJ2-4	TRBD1	CASSLPGQIIQYF	TGTGCCAGCAGTTTACCGGGACAGATCATTCAGTACTTC
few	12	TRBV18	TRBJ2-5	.	CASLNNQETQYF	TGTGCCAGCTTAAACAACCAAGAGACCCAGTACTTC
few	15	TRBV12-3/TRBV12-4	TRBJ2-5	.	CASRPGGGFLETQYF	TGTGCCAGCAGACCTGGAGGCGGGTTCCTGGAGACCCAGTACTTC
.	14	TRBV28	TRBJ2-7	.	CASSLFSGPYEQYF	TGTGCCAGCAGTTTATTTTCCGGACCCTACGAGCAGTACTTC
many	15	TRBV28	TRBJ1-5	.	CASSSQQKINQPQHF	TGTGCCAGCAGCTCCCAGCAGAAAATTAATCAGCCCCAGCATTTT
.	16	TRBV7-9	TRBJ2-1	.	CASSSAPLAVRNEQFF	TGTGCCAGCAGCTCCGCCCCTCTGGCGGTGAGGAATGAGCAGTTCTTC
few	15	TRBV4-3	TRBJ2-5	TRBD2	CASSLTSGRRETQYF	TGCGCCAGCAGCCTAACTAGCGGGAGGCGGGAGACCCAGTACTTC
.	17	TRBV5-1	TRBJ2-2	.	CASSLVGGTVNTGELFF	TGCGCCAGCAGCTTGGTTGGTGGGACGGTTAACACCGGGGAGCTGTTTTTT
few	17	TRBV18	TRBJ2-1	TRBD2	CASSPDVLAGSVNEQFF	TGTGCCAGCTCACCAGACGTACTAGCGGGGTCGGTAAATGAGCAGTTCTTC
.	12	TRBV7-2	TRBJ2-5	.	CASRRGGSAQYF	TGTGCCAGCAGGAGAGGGGGAAGTGCCCAGTACTTC
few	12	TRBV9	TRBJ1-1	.	CASSAGGTEAFF	TGTGCCAGCAGCGCCGGAGGGACTGAAGCTTTCTTT
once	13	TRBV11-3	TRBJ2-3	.	CASSFEGSDTQYF	TGTGCCAGCAGCTTCGAGGGATCAGATACGCAGTATTTT
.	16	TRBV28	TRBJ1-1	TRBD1	CASSLGHATGTPEAFF	TGTGCCAGCAGTTTGGGACATGCGACAGGGACCCCTGAAGCTTTCTTT
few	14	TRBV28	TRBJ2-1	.	CASSLPIPSVEQFF	TGTGCCAGCAGTTTACCGATACCTAGCGTTGAGCAGTTCTTC
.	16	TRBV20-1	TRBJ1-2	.	CSAFDRSLLGRYGYTF	TGCAGTGCTTTCGACAGGTCATTGCTGGGTCGCTATGGCTACACCTTC
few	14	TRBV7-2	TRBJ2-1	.	CASSLAGEWDEQFF	TGTGCCAGCAGCTTAGCGGGAGAATGGGATGAGCAGTTCTTC
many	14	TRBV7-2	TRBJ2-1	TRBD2	CASSGTRFMDEQFF	TGTGCCAGTTCTGGGACTAGGTTTATGGATGAGCAGTTCTTC
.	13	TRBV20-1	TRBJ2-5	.	CSAEGTDQETQYF	TGCAGTGCAGAGGGGACGGACCAAGAGACCCAGTACTTC
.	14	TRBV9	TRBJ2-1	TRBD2	CASSERTSLDEQFF	TGTGCCAGCAGTGAACGGACTAGCCTCGATGAGCAGTTCTTC
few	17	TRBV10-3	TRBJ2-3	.	CAIRRSTRSPSTDTQYF	TGTGCCATCAGGAGGAGTACTAGATCCCCTAGCACAGATACGCAGTATTTT
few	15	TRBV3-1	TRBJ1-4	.	CASSQGSAFNEKLFF	TGTGCCAGCAGCCAAGGTTCGGCCTTTAATGAAAAACTGTTTTTT
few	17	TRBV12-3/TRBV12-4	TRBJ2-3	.	CASSAQSGPLRTDTQYF	TGTGCCAGCAGTGCGCAGAGCGGCCCCCTACGCACAGATACGCAGTATTTT
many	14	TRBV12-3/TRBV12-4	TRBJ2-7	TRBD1	CASSLRTGGDEQYF	TGTGCCAGCAGTCTCAGGACAGGGGGCGACGAGCAGTACTTC